These 9 T cell receptor beta chains came from one sample sequenced in a study of human T cells and chemical hapten exposure. The sample's time point: patch test 1, 2 weeks after DPC sensitization. Stated treatment: therapeutic diphenylcyclopropenone sensitization with weekly scalp DPC. Via MiXCR, TCRdb re-called the RACE reads, giving one row per CDR3 protein. The sample includes around 120,000 distinct CDR3 sequences, 9.5% to 11% of them seen just once. The specimen was whole blood, collected in connection with sensitization to the hapten diphenylcyclopropenone (DPC). Receptors were obtained from a woman aged 40 to 50 with alopecia areata. Some clones in this sample may be carry-over from other donors' samples.

This clonotype was observed a few times. This rearrangement joins TRBV19 to TRBJ1-5, with D perhaps TRBD1 (5 bases). Trimming pared 6 bases from V and 1 base from J, leaving 10 bases between. The CDR3 totals 14 residues. The V gene's germline CDR1 is LNHDA and CDR2 SQIVND (reference sequence). The CDR3 loop is CASREGDSNQPQHF. The CDR3 DNA reads as TGTGCCAGTAGGGAAGGGGACAGCAATCAGCCCCAGCATTTT.

In this sample, this clonotype turned up a few times. This sequence joins TRBV3-1 and TRBJ2-1, with 7 bases fitting TRBD2. The CDR3 loop spans 14 amino acids. The ends lost 6 bases at V and 7 bases at J; junction bases unmatched: 9. The germline CDR1 and CDR2 sequences are LGHDT and YNNKEL (reference sequence). The CDR3 DNA sequence: TGTGCCAGCAGTCTGCGGGGCGGGGGTAATGAGCAGTTCTTC. Its protein product is CASSLRGGGNEQFF.

The genes are TRBV3-1 and TRBJ1-5; the D gene is possibly TRBD1 (6 bases). Trimming cost V 3 bases and J 7 bases, with 13 bases left between them. The CDR3 contains 14 residues. Germline CDR1 reads LGHDT; CDR2 reads YNNKEL (reference sequence). CDR3 in amino acids: CASSHEGGSQPQHF. CDR3 in DNA: TGTGCCAGCAGCCACGAGGGGGGTAGCCAGCCCCAGCATTTT.

There are many counts of this clonotype. The chain recombines TRBV6-6 with TRBJ2-7, with TRBD1 matching over 8 bases. V was clipped by 1 base and J by 4 bases; unmatched bases: 6. This CDR3 is 15 amino acids long. The V gene's germline CDR1 is MNHNY and CDR2 SVGAGI (reference sequence). CDR3 amino acids: CASSYYRGVGYEQYF. Written as DNA, the CDR3 is TGTGCCAGCAGTTACTACAGGGGGGTGGGATACGAGCAGTACTTC.

The table lists this clonotype with a few counts. The chain has TRBV5-1 and TRBJ2-7; D not resolved. Germline-derived CDR1 and CDR2 are SGHRS and YFSETQ. The V and J ends lost 0 bases and 4 bases respectively, with 5 bases between them. CDR3 length equals 12 residues. The CDR3 region has the DNA TGCGCCAGCAGCTTGGAAGGGTACGAGCAGTACTTC. It specifies CASSLEGYEQYF.

This clonotype has a handful of counts. The rearrangement links TRBV6-5 to TRBJ1-2; TRBD1 matches at 7 bases. The CDR3 runs to 13 residues. The V segment lost 7 bases and the J segment 7 bases; nucleotides outside the gene matches: 9. Germline lookup yields CDR1 MNHEY and CDR2 SVGAGI. The CDR3 nucleotides are TGTGCCAGCACTAAAAGGGGACAGACTGGCTACACCTTC. This sequence encodes CASTKRGQTGYTF.

The chain carries TRBV6-2 or TRBV6-3 and TRBJ2-2, with 9 nucleotides matching TRBD1. CDR3 length: 15 amino acids. Germline CDR1 is MNHEY and CDR2 is SVGEGT. J lost 4 bases, V lost 8 bases, and 8 bases had no gene match. Here the CDR3 reads CASWGTGLATGELFF. The CDR3 nucleotides are TGTGCCAGCTGGGGGACAGGGCTGGCCACCGGGGAGCTGTTTTTT.

This clonotype has just a few counts. The chain links TRBV18 to TRBJ2-2; the D is unclear. Germline V CDR1 and CDR2: KGHSH, LQKENI. V was trimmed by 6 bases and J by 2 bases, leaving 10 bases between them. There are 14 residues in the CDR3. CDR3 residues: CASSHTENTGELFF. CDR3 sequence (DNA): TGTGCCAGCTCTCATACGGAAAACACCGGGGAGCTGTTTTTT.

This clonotype was detected only a few times. The chain couples TRBV11-2 to TRBJ2-1, with 7 bases identical to TRBD2. CDR1 is SGHAT and CDR2 is FQNNGV in the germline V gene. The CDR3 covers 14 residues. Losses at the gene ends were 1 base for V and 8 bases for J; bases not matched to a gene: 5. The DNA for the CDR3 is TGTGCCAGCAGCTTAGCGGGAGGAGGCGATGAGCAGTTCTTC. This gives the protein CASSLAGGGDEQFF.